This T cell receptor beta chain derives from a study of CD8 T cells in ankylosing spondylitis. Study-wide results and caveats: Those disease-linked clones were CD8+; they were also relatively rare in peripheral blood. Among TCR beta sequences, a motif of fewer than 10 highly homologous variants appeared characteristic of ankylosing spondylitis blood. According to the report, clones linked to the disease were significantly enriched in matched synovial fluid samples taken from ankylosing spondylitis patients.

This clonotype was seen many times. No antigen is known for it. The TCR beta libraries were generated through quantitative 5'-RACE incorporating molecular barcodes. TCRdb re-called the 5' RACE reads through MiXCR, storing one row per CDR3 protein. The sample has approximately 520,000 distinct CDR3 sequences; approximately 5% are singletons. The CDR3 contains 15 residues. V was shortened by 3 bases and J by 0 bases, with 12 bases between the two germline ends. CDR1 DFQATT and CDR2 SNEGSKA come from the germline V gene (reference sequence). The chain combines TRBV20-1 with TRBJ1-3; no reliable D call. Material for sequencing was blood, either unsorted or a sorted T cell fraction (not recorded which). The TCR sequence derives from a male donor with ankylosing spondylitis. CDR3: CSARSGSSSGNTIYF. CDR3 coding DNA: TGCAGTGCTAGGAGCGGGTCTAGCTCTGGAAACACCATATATTTT.